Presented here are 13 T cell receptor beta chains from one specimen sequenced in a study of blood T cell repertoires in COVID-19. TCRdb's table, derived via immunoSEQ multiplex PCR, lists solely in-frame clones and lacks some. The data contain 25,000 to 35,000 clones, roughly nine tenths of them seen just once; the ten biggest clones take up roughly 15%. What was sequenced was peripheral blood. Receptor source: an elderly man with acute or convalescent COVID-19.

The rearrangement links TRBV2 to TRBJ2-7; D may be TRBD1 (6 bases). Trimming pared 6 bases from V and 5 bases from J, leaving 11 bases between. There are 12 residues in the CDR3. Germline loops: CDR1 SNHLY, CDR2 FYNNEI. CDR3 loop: CASRGTSHEQYF. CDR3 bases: TGTGCCAGCAGGGGGACAAGCCACGAGCAGTACTTC.

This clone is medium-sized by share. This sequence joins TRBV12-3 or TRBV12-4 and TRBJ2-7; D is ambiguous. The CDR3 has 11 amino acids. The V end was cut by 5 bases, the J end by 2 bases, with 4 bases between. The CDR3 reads CASSPAYEQYF. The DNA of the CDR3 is TGTGCCAGCAGTCCCGCCTACGAGCAGTACTTC.

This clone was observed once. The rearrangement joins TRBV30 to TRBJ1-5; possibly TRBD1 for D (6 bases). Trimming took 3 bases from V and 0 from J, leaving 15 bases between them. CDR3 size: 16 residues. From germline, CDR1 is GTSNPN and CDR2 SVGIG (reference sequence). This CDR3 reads CAWSLGLGASNQPQHF. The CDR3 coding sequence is TGTGCCTGGAGCCTTGGATTGGGGGCTAGCAATCAGCCCCAGCATTTT.

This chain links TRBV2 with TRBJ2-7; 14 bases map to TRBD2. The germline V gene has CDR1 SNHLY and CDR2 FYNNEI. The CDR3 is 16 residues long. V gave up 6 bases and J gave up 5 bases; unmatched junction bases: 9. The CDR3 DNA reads TGTGCCAGCAGGGGCGGGACTAGCGGGGGATCGGACGAGCAGTACTTC. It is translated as CASRGGTSGGSDEQYF.

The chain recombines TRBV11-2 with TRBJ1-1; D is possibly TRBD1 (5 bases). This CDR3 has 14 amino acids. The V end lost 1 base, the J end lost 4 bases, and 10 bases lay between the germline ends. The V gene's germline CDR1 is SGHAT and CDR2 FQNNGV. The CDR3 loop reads CASSLVGGSTEAFF. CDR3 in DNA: TGTGCCAGCAGCTTAGTTGGGGGGAGCACTGAAGCTTTCTTT.

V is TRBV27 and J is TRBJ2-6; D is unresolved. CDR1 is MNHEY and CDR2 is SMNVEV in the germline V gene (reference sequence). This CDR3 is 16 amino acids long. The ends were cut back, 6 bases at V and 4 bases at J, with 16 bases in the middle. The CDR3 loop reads CASSTVQGSGANVLTF. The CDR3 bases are TGTGCCAGCAGCACAGTACAAGGTTCGGGGGCCAACGTCCTGACTTTC.

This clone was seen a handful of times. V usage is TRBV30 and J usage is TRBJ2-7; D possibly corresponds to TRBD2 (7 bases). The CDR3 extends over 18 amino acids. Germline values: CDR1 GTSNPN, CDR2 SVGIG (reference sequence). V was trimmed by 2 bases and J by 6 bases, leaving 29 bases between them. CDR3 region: CAWSRMRGTMRNPTEQYF. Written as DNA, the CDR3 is TGTGCCTGGAGTCGAATGAGGGGGACTATGAGGAATCCGACCGAGCAGTACTTC.

The CDR3 DNA sequence: TGTGCCAGCAGCTCCTCAGTAACCTACGAGCAGTACTTC. Its translation is CASSSSVTYEQYF. This chain connects TRBV7-2 to TRBJ2-7, with no clear D. CDR3 length: 13 amino acids. Germline CDR1 and CDR2: SGHTA and FQGNSA. The V end was cut by 4 bases, the J end by 2 bases, with 9 bases between.

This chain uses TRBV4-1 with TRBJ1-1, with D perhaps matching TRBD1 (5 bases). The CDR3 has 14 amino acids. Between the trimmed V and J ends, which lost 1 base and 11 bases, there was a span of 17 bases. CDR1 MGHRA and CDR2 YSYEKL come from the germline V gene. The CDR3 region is CASSQGPLGAPAFF. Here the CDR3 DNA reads TGCGCCAGCAGCCAAGGGCCTCTTGGGGCGCCGGCTTTCTTT.

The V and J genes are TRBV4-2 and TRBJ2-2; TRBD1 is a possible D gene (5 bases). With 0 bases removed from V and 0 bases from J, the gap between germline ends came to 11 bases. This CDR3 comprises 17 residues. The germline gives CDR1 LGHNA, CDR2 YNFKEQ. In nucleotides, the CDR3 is TGTGCCAGCAGCCAAGATACCCGGACATCGAACACCGGGGAGCTGTTTTTT. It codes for CASSQDTRTSNTGELFF.

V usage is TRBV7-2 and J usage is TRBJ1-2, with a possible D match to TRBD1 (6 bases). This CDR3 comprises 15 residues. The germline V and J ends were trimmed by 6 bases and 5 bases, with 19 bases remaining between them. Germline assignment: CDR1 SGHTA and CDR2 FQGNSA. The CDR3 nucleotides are TGTGCCAGCAGTTCGAACAGGGCCCAGACTTATGGCTACACCTTC. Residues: CASSSNRAQTYGYTF.

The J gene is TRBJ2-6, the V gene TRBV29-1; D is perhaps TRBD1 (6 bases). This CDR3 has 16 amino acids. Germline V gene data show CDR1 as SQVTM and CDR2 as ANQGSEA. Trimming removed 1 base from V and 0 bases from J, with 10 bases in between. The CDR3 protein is CSVEGTGRSGANVLTF. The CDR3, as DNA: TGCAGCGTTGAAGGTACAGGGCGCTCTGGGGCCAACGTCCTGACTTTC.

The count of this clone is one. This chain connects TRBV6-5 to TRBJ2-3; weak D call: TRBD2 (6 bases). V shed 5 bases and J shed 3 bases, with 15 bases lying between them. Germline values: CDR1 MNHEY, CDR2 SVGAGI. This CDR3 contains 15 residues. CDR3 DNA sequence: TGTGCCAGCAGTCGAGTCCTAGCGAGGACAGATACGCAGTATTTT. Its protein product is CASSRVLARTDTQYF.